The 20 T cell receptor beta chains below come from one sample, sequenced in a study of blood T cell repertoires in COVID-19. TCRdb's table, derived via immunoSEQ multiplex PCR, lists solely in-frame clones and lacks some. The sample yields about 94,000 clones, approximately 80% seen once. Sequencing used peripheral blood. The receptors shown here come from a human donor in a cohort sampled during active COVID-19.

V usage is TRBV9 and J usage is TRBJ2-7; D ambiguous. CDR3 length equals 13 residues. The germline gives CDR1 SGDLS, CDR2 YYNGEE. V gave up 0 bases and J gave up 3 bases, with 7 bases separating them. CDR3 nucleotide sequence: TGTGCCAGCAGCGTAGACAGCAGCTACGAGCAGTACTTC. Its protein is CASSVDSSYEQYF.

The V and J genes are TRBV7-6 and TRBJ2-7; 9 bases agree with TRBD1. Germline lookup yields CDR1 SGHVS and CDR2 FNYEAQ. This CDR3 has 16 amino acids. Trimming cost V 3 bases and J 2 bases; bases outside gene matches: 8. DNA for the CDR3: TGTGCCAGCAGCTTGGGATCAGGACAGGGGCCCTACGAGCAGTACTTC. This encodes CASSLGSGQGPYEQYF.

This chain joins TRBV27 and TRBJ1-3; weak D call: TRBD1 (5 bases). Trimming left V 2 bases short and J 0 bases short, with 14 bases between. CDR1 and CDR2 (germline): MNHEY, SMNVEV (reference sequence). CDR3 length: 17 amino acids. The CDR3 DNA reads as TGTGCCAGCAGTTTACGCGGGACGGGAAACTCTGGAAACACCATATATTTT. Its protein is CASSLRGTGNSGNTIYF.

The chain uses TRBV10-3 and TRBJ1-6; D unresolved. The ends were cut back, 2 bases at V and 7 bases at J, with 9 bases in the middle. CDR1 and CDR2 (germline): ENHRY, SYGVKD. The CDR3 spans 14 residues. CDR3 sequence: CAISEEARNSPLHF. DNA for the CDR3: TGTGCCATCAGTGAGGAAGCACGGAATTCACCCCTCCACTTT.

V and J are TRBV5-8 and TRBJ2-3; maybe TRBD2 (6 bases). The CDR3 is made up of 16 amino acids. Germline CDR1 and CDR2: SGHTS and YDEGEE. V gave up 0 bases and J gave up 4 bases, with 15 bases separating them. The CDR3 spells CASSLGGVLVSDTQYF. CDR3 DNA: TGTGCCAGCAGCTTGGGCGGGGTTTTGGTTTCAGATACGCAGTATTTT.

This sequence joins TRBV7-9 and TRBJ2-5; 11 nucleotides align to TRBD1. J gave up 1 base and V 4 bases, and 5 bases lay outside the gene matches. The V gene's germline CDR1 is SEHNR and CDR2 FQNEAQ (reference sequence). The length of the CDR3 is 16 residues. The CDR3 spells CASSSGTGGSQETQYF. The CDR3 DNA is TGTGCCAGCAGCTCCGGGACAGGGGGATCCCAAGAGACCCAGTACTTC.

This chain connects TRBV7-2 to TRBJ2-4; 11 nucleotides match TRBD2. V was pared by 5 bases and J by 0 bases, with 6 bases of the junction left unmatched. The CDR3 runs 17 residues. CDR1 is SGHTA and CDR2 is FQGNSA in the germline V gene. Written as DNA, the CDR3 is TGTGCCAGCAGCCCAAGGACTAGCGGGCTAGCCAAAAACATTCAGTACTTC. This encodes CASSPRTSGLAKNIQYF. Using reference TRBV7-2 and TRBJ2-4 for the parts outside the CDR3, the full variable domain is GAGVSQSPSNKVTEKGKDVELRCDPISGHTALYWYRQSLGQGLEFLIYFQGNSAPDKSGLPSDRFSAERTGGSVSTLTIQRTQQEDSAVYLCASSPRTSGLAKNIQYFGAGTRLSVL.

This chain uses TRBV3-1 (or the pseudogene TRBV3-2) with TRBJ1-2; D is unresolved. Per the germline V gene, CDR1 is LGHDT and CDR2 is YNNKEL (reference sequence). The CDR3 contains 13 residues. Trimming removed 0 bases from V and 7 bases from J, with 9 bases in between. This CDR3 is CASSQESGTGYTF. The CDR3 DNA follows: TGTGCCAGCAGCCAAGAGTCAGGTACTGGCTACACCTTC.

J is TRBJ2-3 and V is TRBV2, with 7 bases lining up with TRBD1. CDR3 length: 13 amino acids. Trimming removed 4 bases from V and 5 bases from J; junction bases left unmatched: 3. Germline values: CDR1 SNHLY, CDR2 FYNNEI. CDR3 loop: CASSGTGRDTQYF. CDR3 DNA sequence: TGTGCCAGCAGTGGGACAGGAAGAGATACGCAGTATTTT. Complete variable domain (other parts from reference TRBV2 and TRBJ2-3): EPEVTQTPSHQVTQMGQEVILRCVPISNHLYFYWYRQILGQKVEFLVSFYNNEISEKSEIFDDQFSVERPDGSNFTLKIRSTKLEDSAMYFCASSGTGRDTQYFGPGTRLTVL.

The V gene is TRBV5-1, the J gene TRBJ2-7, with 9 bases aligning to TRBD1. V lost 0 bases to trimming and J lost 5 bases; unmatched junction nucleotides: 6. Germline V gene sequence: CDR1 SGHRS, CDR2 YFSETQ. The CDR3 spans 15 residues. CDR3 DNA: TGCGCCAGCAGCTTGGCAGGGGACAGGGTCGACGAGCAGTACTTC. Residues: CASSLAGDRVDEQYF.

The CDR3 nucleotides are TGTGCCACCCTAACCCAGGGCAATCGCGGGGCAGACGAGCAGTACTTC. This sequence encodes CATLTQGNRGADEQYF. The rearrangement links TRBV28 to TRBJ2-7; tentative D call: TRBD2 (6 bases). Trimming removed 10 bases at V and 5 bases at J, with 27 bases between. This CDR3 contains 16 residues. CDR1 is MDHEN and CDR2 is SYDVKM in the germline V gene.

The genes are TRBV18 and TRBJ2-5, with 8 bases aligning to TRBD1. Looked up from germline, CDR1 is KGHSH and CDR2 is LQKENI. The length of the CDR3 is 15 residues. V lost 3 bases to trimming and J lost 2 bases; unmatched junction nucleotides: 5. CDR3 in DNA: TGTGCCAGCTCACCTCGCCGACAGGGGCAAGAGACCCAGTACTTC. This encodes CASSPRRQGQETQYF.

CDR3 DNA sequence: TGTGCCAGCAGCCAAGGCCACTCAACCCGACTAACGGCCCGGGATACGCAGTATTTT. Translated: CASSQGHSTRLTARDTQYF. The rearrangement uses TRBV4-2 and TRBJ2-3; D may be TRBD2 (5 bases). This CDR3 region has 19 residues. Germline values: CDR1 LGHNA, CDR2 YNFKEQ. The V gene lost 1 base and the J gene lost 6 bases, with 26 bases spanning the gap.

The chain joins TRBV5-1 to TRBJ2-7, with 11 bases fitting TRBD2. In germline, CDR1 is SGHRS, CDR2 YFSETQ. The CDR3 extends over 15 amino acids. V was pared by 4 bases and J by 3 bases, with 6 bases of the junction left unmatched. CDR3 nucleotides: TGCGCCAGCAGCAGGGGACTAGCGGACAACTACGAGCAGTACTTC. It yields the protein CASSRGLADNYEQYF.

In nucleotides, the CDR3 is TGTGCCAGCAGCTTACACGGACAGGGACACTATGGCTACACCTTC. Its protein is CASSLHGQGHYGYTF. The chain couples TRBV7-9 to TRBJ1-2; 8 bases line up with TRBD1. V was pared by 2 bases and J by 3 bases, with 5 bases of the junction left unmatched. Germline CDR1 and CDR2: SEHNR and FQNEAQ (reference sequence). The CDR3 is made up of 15 amino acids. Variable domain in full (rest from reference TRBV7-9 and TRBJ1-2): DTGVSQNPRHKITKRGQNVTFRCDPISEHNRLYWYRQTLGQGPEFLTYFQNEAQLEKSRLLSDRFSAERPKGSFSTLEIQRTEQGDSAMYLCASSLHGQGHYGYTFGSGTRLTVV.

The rearrangement joins TRBV19 to TRBJ2-1, with D perhaps TRBD2 (7 bases). CDR3 size: 13 residues. Germline V gene sequence: CDR1 LNHDA, CDR2 SQIVND (reference sequence). V shed 5 bases and J shed 6 bases, with 11 bases lying between them. CDR3 loop: CASSAGALNEQFF. CDR3 coding DNA: TGTGCCAGTAGTGCGGGGGCCCTCAATGAGCAGTTCTTC.

The V and J genes are TRBV2 and TRBJ2-7; 12 bases align to TRBD1. CDR3 length: 14 amino acids. Germline-derived CDR1 and CDR2 are SNHLY and FYNNEI. The V and J ends lost 6 bases and 7 bases, in that order; junction bases with no gene match: 7. CDR3 loop: CASSLGQGALEQYF. The CDR3 DNA is TGTGCCAGCAGCCTGGGACAGGGGGCGCTTGAGCAGTACTTC.

The rearrangement uses TRBV7-9 and TRBJ1-1; D remains unclear. Germline V gives CDR1 SEHNR, CDR2 FQNEAQ (reference sequence). This CDR3 is 13 amino acids long. The germline V and J ends were trimmed by 6 bases and 6 bases, with 14 bases remaining between them. The CDR3: CASRPLVAPEAFF. Here the CDR3 DNA reads TGTGCCAGCAGGCCACTTGTCGCCCCTGAAGCTTTCTTT.

The V gene is TRBV4-2, the J gene TRBJ2-6, with TRBD2 matching 9 bases. The CDR3 sequence is 18 residues long. Germline V gene sequence: CDR1 LGHNA, CDR2 YNFKEQ. The trim removed 5 bases at V and 0 bases at J, leaving 8 bases unmatched. The CDR3, as DNA: TGTGCCAGCAGCTCCCGACTAGCGGTCCTCTCTGGGGCCAACGTCCTGACTTTC. Residues: CASSSRLAVLSGANVLTF.

The chain joins TRBV4-1 to TRBJ2-3; D may be TRBD1 (6 bases). In germline, CDR1 is MGHRA, CDR2 YSYEKL. The CDR3 has 15 residues. V lost 1 base, J lost 7 bases, and 15 bases lay in between. The CDR3 here is CASSQVGGGVYTQYF. The CDR3 DNA follows: TGCGCCAGCAGCCAAGTTGGGGGCGGTGTGTATACGCAGTATTTT.